This TCR beta chain was obtained from a study of CD8+ T cells in alopecia areata. Study-level information: The duration of tofacitinib was 6 to 18 months, with 6 months off drug afterward. Study-level points and caveats: Researchers report lesional scalp, most notably alopecia totalis/universalis, outstripped normal scalp in clonality.

From germline, CDR1 is MNHEY and CDR2 SMNVEV (reference sequence). The V and J ends lost 4 bases and 5 bases, in that order; junction bases with no gene match: 1. CDR3 size: 13 residues. Extraction and reverse transcription of RNA yielded cDNA as the sequencing template. Sequencing used immunoSEQ multiplex PCR; TCRdb keeps in-frame clones, though not all of them. Of 60,000 to 90,000 clones in the sample, around 67% were seen once. Of note for this clone: Its antigen is unknown.

Treatment noted: oral pan-JAK inhibitor, 5-10 mg twice daily. Peripheral blood and lesional scalp punch biopsies were taken from alopecia areata patients. The chain is built from TRBV27 and TRBJ2-1; 8 bases map to TRBD2. The material was CD8+ T cells sorted from blood, obtained at week 24, from a patient treated with tofacitinib. This TCR came from a human donor with alopecia areata. In nucleotides, the CDR3 is TGTGCCAGCAGTTCACTAGCGGACAATGAGCAGTTCTTC. It codes for CASSSLADNEQFF.